This T cell receptor beta chain stems from a study of cytomegalovirus exposure and HLA in healthy donors. Study information: Earlier findings included 90 million to 120 million unique TCR beta sequences obtained from around 180 million T cells.

It was with 60 Vbeta and 13 Jbeta primers that the PCR ran. Here immunoSEQ multiplex PCR was the method, and the copy in TCRdb shows in-frame clones only, minus some. The table lists 95,000 to 150,000 clones, 80% of them singletons. The CDR3 has 15 residues. V lost 6 bases to trimming and J lost 4 bases; unmatched junction nucleotides: 8. CDR1 LNHDA and CDR2 SQIVND come from the germline V gene (reference sequence). The receptor was isolated from a man aged 30-40 years in good health and CMV-seropositive. Material for sequencing was PBMCs. V usage is TRBV19 and J usage is TRBJ2-2; 7 positions match TRBD1. The DNA for the CDR3 is TGTGCCAGTAGCGCGGACAGGCACATCACCGGGGAGCTGTTTTTT. Encoded protein: CASSADRHITGELFF. Looking up the rest from reference TRBV19 and TRBJ2-2 gives the full variable domain: DGGITQSPKYLFRKEGQNVTLSCEQNLNHDAMYWYRQDPGQGLRLIYYSQIVNDFQKGDIAEGYSVSREKKESFPLTVTSAQKNPTAFYLCASSADRHITGELFFGEGSRLTVL.